Below, one T cell receptor (beta chain) is given with its context. Its antigen is not identified. The PCR made use of 60 Vbeta and 13 Jbeta primers. TCRdb keeps only in-frame clones here, not all; method: immunoSEQ multiplex PCR. Of approximately 130,000 clones listed, 85% to 90% are singletons. This sample was included in a study of cytomegalovirus exposure and HLA in healthy donors. Study results and caveats: As a later analysis revealed, the rate of TCR association differed by HLA locus, with DRB1 most and HLA-C fewest. As a later analysis showed, a missense DCLRE1C variant was linked to trimming of TCR beta V- and J-genes.

The CDR3 has 17 residues. CDR1 and CDR2 from the germline V gene are MDHEN and SYDVKM. Trimming at V came to 2 bases and at J to 5 bases, leaving 12 bases not matched to a gene. Sequencing input: PBMCs. The gene calls are TRBV28 and TRBJ2-5, with 9 bases lining up with TRBD2. The receptor was derived from a young woman in good health and CMV-seropositive. The CDR3 DNA reads as TGTGCCAGCAGTTTACGCCCCCGGACTAGCGTCCCGGAGACCCAGTACTTC. It yields the protein CASSLRPRTSVPETQYF.